The source of this T cell receptor beta chain is a study of blood T cell repertoires in COVID-19. Study context: From T cells, B-cell-depleted T cells, or PBMCs came the material, which was cDNA or gDNA.

This clone was recorded a few times. TCRdb keeps only in-frame clones here, not all; method: immunoSEQ multiplex PCR. The table includes 90,000 to 130,000 clones, approximately 83% detected once. Trimming removed 2 bases from V and 2 bases from J; junction bases left unmatched: 2. The CDR3 runs to 14 residues. Germline CDR1 SGDLS, CDR2 YYNGEE. Sequencing used peripheral blood. The receptor was derived from a woman between 65 and 79 years old with acute or convalescent COVID-19. The chain has TRBV9 and TRBJ1-2; 8 positions agree with TRBD1. The CDR3 nucleotides are TGTGCCAGCAGCGTCGGACAGGGAAACTATGGCTACACCTTC. This translates into CASSVGQGNYGYTF.